This T cell receptor beta chain was documented in a study of vaccination and CD4 T cells after COVID-19. Looking at the study overall: Nasal swab PCR detected SARS-CoV-2 in convalescent patients, who comprised under ten mild cases and one severe case. Whole-study findings and limits: The appearance of a median 86.3% of reactive clones in convalescent patients occurred only post-vaccination. SARS-CoV-2-reactive clonotypes rose nonsignificantly, with the median going from roughly 19 to 38.

The time point is: late sampling 161 to 241 days after vaccination in a few convalescent patients. Notes on this clonotype: Its antigen is still unknown.

TCRdb reprocessed the PCR reads with MiXCR, giving one entry per CDR3 protein. The data show 26,000 or so distinct CDR3 sequences, 50% seen once. Germline V gives CDR1 MDHEN, CDR2 SYDVKM. CDR3 size: 15 residues. V lost 1 base to trimming and J lost 5 bases, with 12 bases between them. The clonotype comes from a human donor who had recovered from COVID-19. The sample here was CD4+ T cells from blood, taken about 7 months after SARS-CoV-2 vaccination. The chain employs TRBV28 and TRBJ1-5; a possible D gene is TRBD1 (6 bases). The CDR3 loop is CASSLSQGPYQPQHF. Written as DNA, the CDR3 is TGTGCCAGCAGTTTATCACAGGGTCCCTATCAGCCCCAGCATTTT.